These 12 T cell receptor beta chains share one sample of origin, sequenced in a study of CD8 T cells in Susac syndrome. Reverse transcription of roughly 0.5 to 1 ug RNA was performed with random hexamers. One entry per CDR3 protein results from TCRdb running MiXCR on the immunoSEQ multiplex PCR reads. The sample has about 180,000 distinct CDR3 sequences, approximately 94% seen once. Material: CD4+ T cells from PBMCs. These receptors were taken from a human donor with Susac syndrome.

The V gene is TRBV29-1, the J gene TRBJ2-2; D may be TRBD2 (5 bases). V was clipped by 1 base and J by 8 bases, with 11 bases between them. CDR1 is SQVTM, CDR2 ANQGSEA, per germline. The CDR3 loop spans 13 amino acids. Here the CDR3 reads CSVEATRMGELFF. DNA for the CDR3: TGCAGCGTTGAAGCCACTAGGATGGGGGAGCTGTTTTTT.

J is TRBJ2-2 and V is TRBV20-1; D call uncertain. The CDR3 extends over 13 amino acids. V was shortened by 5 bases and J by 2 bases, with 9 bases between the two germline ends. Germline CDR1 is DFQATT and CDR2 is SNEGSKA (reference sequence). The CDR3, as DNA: TGCAGTGCTCCCCGTTCTAACACCGGGGAGCTGTTTTTT. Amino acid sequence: CSAPRSNTGELFF.

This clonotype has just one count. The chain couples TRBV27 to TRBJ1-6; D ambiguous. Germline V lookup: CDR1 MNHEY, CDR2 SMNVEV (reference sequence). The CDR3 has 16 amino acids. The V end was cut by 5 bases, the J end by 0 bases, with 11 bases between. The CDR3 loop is CASSPPRSSYNSPLHF. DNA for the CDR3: TGTGCCAGCAGTCCCCCGCGGAGCTCCTATAATTCACCCCTCCACTTT.

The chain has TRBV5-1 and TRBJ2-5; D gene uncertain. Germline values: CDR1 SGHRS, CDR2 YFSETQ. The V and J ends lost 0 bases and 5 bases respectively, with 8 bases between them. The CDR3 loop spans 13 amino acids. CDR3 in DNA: TGCGCCAGCAGCTTGGGAGGCTTTGAGACCCAGTACTTC. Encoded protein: CASSLGGFETQYF.

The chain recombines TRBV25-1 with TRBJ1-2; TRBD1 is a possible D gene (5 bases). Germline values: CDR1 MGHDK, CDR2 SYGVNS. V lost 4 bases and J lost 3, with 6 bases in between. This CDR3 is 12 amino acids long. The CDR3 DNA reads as TGTGCCAGCAGTGGACAGTACTATGGCTACACCTTC. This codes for CASSGQYYGYTF.

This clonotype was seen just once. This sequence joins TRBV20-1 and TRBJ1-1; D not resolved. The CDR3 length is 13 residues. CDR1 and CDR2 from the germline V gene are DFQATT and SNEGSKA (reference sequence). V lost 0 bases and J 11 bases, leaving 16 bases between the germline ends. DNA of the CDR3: TGCAGTGCTAGAGATCCTGGCAGTTCGAGTGCTTTCTTT. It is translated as CSARDPGSSSAFF.

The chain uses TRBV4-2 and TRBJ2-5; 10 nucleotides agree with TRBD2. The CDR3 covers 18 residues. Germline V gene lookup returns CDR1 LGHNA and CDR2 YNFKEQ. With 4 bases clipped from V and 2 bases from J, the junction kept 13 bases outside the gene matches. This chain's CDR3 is CASSLSASSGGLQETQYF. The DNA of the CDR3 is TGTGCCAGCAGCCTCTCCGCCTCTAGCGGGGGTCTTCAAGAGACCCAGTACTTC.

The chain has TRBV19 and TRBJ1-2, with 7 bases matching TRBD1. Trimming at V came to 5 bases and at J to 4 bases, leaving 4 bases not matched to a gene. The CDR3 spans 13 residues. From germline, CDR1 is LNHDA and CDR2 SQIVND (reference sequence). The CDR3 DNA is TGTGCCAGTAGTGAGACAGGGAGCTATGGCTACACCTTC. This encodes CASSETGSYGYTF.

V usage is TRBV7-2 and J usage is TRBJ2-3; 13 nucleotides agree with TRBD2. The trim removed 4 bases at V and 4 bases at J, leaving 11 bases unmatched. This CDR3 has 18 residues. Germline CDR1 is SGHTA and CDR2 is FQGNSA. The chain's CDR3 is CASSSRTSGGIRADTQYF. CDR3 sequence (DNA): TGTGCCAGCAGCTCAAGGACTAGCGGGGGAATTCGAGCAGATACGCAGTATTTT.

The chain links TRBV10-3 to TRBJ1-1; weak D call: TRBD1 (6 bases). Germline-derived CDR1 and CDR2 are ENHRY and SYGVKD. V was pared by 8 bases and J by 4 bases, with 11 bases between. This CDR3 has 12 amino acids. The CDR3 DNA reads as TGTGCCATCGCGGGGGCGAGCACTGAAGCTTTCTTT. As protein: CAIAGASTEAFF.

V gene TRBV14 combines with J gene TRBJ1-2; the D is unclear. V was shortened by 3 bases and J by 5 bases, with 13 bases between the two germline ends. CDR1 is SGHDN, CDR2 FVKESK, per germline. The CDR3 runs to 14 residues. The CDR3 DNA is TGTGCCAGCAGCCATGGTCTCCGGTATTATGGCTACACCTTC. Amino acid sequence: CASSHGLRYYGYTF.

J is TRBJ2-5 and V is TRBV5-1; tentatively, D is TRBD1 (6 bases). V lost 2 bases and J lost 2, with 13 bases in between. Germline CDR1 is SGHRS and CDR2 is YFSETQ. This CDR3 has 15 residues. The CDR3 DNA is TGCGCCAGCAGCTTCCGACAGGCGAGTCAAGAGACCCAGTACTTC. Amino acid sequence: CASSFRQASQETQYF.